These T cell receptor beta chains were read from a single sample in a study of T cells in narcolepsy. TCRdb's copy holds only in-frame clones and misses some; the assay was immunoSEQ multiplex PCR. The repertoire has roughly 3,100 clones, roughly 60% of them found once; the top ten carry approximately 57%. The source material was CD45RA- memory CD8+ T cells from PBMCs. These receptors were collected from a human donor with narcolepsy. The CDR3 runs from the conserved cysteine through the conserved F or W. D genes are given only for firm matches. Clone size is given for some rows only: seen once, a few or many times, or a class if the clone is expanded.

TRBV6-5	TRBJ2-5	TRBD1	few	CASSSDRVGEETQYF	TGTGCCAGCAGTTCCGACAGGGTAGGAGAGGAGACCCAGTACTTC
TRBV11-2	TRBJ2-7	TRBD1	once	CASSLFQGAEQYF	TGTGCCAGCAGCTTATTCCAGGGGGCCGAGCAGTACTTC
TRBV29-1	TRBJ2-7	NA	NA	CSVEDRRTATYEQYF	TGCAGCGTTGAAGATCGCAGGACAGCAACCTACGAGCAGTACTTC
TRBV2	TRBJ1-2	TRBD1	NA	CASIGTESNYGYTF	TGTGCCAGCATCGGGACAGAATCTAACTATGGCTACACCTTC
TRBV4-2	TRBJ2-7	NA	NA	CASSQEKHIYEQYF	TGTGCCAGCAGCCAAGAGAAGCACATCTACGAGCAGTACTTC
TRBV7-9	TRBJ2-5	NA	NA	CAGLSAGKETQYF	TGTGCCGGCCTCTCGGCAGGGAAAGAGACCCAGTACTTC
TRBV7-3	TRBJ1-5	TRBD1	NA	CASSSGQGFTQPQHF	TGTGCCAGCAGCTCGGGACAGGGGTTTACTCAGCCCCAGCATTTT
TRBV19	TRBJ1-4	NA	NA	CASSPDLTNEKLFF	TGTGCCAGTAGTCCGGATTTAACTAATGAAAAACTGTTTTTT
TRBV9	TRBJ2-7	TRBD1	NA	CASSVRDRGSQEQYF	TGTGCCAGCAGCGTAAGGGACAGGGGTTCACAAGAGCAGTACTTC
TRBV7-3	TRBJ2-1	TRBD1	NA	CASSPRDSSYNEQFF	TGCGCCAGCAGCCCCAGGGACAGCTCCTACAATGAGCAGTTCTTC
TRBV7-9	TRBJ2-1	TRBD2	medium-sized	CASSLESWLAVYNEQFF	TGTGCCAGCAGCTTAGAGTCCTGGCTAGCGGTCTACAATGAGCAGTTCTTC
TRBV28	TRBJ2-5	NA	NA	CASSILQETQYF	TGTGCCAGCAGTATTCTCCAAGAGACCCAGTACTTC
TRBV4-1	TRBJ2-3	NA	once	CASSQGLTRTDTQYF	TGCGCCAGCAGCCAAGGACTGACCCGCACAGATACGCAGTATTTT
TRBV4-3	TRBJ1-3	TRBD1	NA	CASSQVRQGDSGNTIYF	TGCGCCAGCAGCCAAGTGAGACAGGGGGATTCTGGAAACACCATATATTTT
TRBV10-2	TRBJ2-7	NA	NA	CASSPLWAEQYF	TGCGCCAGCAGCCCCCTCTGGGCCGAGCAGTACTTC
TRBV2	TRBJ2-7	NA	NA	CATFATGNEQYF	TGTGCCACCTTCGCTACGGGGAACGAGCAGTACTTC
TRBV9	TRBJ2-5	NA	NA	CASNLGGPQETQYF	TGTGCCAGCAACCTCGGGGGGCCTCAAGAGACCCAGTACTTC
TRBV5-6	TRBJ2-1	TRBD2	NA	CASSFGQRGLYNEQFF	TGTGCCAGCAGCTTTGGTCAGCGGGGATTATACAATGAGCAGTTCTTC
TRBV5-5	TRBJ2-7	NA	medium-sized	CASSLQGFGVEQYF	TGTGCCAGCAGCCTGCAGGGTTTTGGAGTGGAGCAGTACTTC
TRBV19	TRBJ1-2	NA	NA	CASSEGNSYGYTF	TGTGCCAGTAGTGAGGGAAATAGCTATGGCTACACCTTC
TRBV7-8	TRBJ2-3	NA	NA	CASSLGTDTQYF	TGTGCCAGCAGCTTAGGGACAGATACGCAGTATTTT
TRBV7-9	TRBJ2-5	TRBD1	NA	CASREGAQRTQYF	TGTGCCAGCAGAGAGGGGGCTCAGAGGACCCAGTACTTC
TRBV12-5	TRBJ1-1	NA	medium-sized	CASGSSGVAEAFF	TGTGCTAGTGGTAGTTCAGGGGTTGCTGAAGCTTTCTTT
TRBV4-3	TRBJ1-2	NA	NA	CASSPTQGGFNYGYTF	TGCGCCAGCAGCCCGACCCAGGGAGGCTTTAACTATGGCTACACCTTC
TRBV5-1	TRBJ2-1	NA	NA	CASSLEFGGYEQFF	TGCGCCAGCAGCTTGGAGTTTGGGGGGTATGAGCAGTTCTTC
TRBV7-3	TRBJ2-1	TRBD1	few	CASSRYRGADNEQFF	TGTGCCAGCAGCCGATACAGGGGAGCGGACAATGAGCAGTTCTTC
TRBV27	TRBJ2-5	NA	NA	CASSPRLGWEETQYF	TGTGCCAGCAGTCCCCGACTAGGATGGGAAGAGACCCAGTACTTC
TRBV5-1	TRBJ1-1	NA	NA	CASSLLDTEAFF	TGCGCCAGCAGCTTGTTGGACACTGAAGCTTTCTTT
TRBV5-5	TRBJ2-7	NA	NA	CASSFRASDPGSYEQYF	TGTGCCAGCAGCTTTCGCGCGAGTGACCCGGGATCCTACGAGCAGTACTTC
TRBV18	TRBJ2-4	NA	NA	CASSPSESPKNIQYF	TGTGCCAGCTCACCCTCGGAGTCTCCCAAAAACATTCAGTACTTC
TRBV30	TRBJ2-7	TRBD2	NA	CAWRVSGGEEEQYF	TGTGCCTGGAGGGTATCGGGGGGGGAGGAGGAGCAGTACTTC
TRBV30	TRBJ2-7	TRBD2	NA	CAWRVSGGEEEQYF	TGTGCCTGGCGTGTCTCGGGGGGGGAGGAGGAGCAGTACTTC
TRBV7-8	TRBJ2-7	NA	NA	CASSLVGGGRTYEQYF	TGTGCCAGCAGCTTAGTTGGCGGGGGCCGTACCTACGAGCAGTACTTC
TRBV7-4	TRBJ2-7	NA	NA	CASSRGGADYEQYF	TGTGCCAGCAGCCGCGGCGGGGCAGACTACGAGCAGTACTTC
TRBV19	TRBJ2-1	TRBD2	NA	CASSNTLGTSGGGSYNEQFF	TGTGCCAGTAGTAATACCCTCGGGACTAGCGGGGGGGGATCCTACAATGAGCAGTTCTTC
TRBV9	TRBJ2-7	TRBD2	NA	CASSLSGSYEQYF	TGTGCCAGCAGCCTTAGCGGGAGCTACGAGCAGTACTTC